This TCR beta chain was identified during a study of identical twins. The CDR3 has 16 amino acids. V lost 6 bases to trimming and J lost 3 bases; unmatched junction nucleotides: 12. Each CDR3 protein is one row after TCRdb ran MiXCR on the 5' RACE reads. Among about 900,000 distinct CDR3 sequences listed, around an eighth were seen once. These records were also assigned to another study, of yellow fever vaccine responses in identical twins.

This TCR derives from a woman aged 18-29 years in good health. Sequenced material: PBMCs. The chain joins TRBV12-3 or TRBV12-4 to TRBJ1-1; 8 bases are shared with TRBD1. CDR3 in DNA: TGTGCCAGCAGACAAACGTGGACAGGGTGGGACACTGAAGCTTTCTTT. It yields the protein CASRQTWTGWDTEAFF.